This section outlines one T cell receptor (gamma chain) sequence together with its context. Its antigen remains unidentified. Possible read error: a much larger clone is one base away. After alphabeta T cell depletion, CD3+ Vdelta1+ Vdelta2- thymocytes were sorted. Sorted Vdelta1+ thymocytes were about 97% to 99.6% pure. Extracted RNA was reverse transcribed into cDNA. Multiplex PCR used pooled V-gene forward primers and a constant-region reverse primer to amplify CDR3s. TCRdb fed the multiplex PCR reads to CATT. The sample consists of about 36,000 gamma-chain clones, around 20% of them appearing once. The V and J ends lost 3 bases and 5 bases, in that order; junction bases with no gene match: 9. The length of the CDR3 is 15 residues. Germline CDR1 is EGSNGY and CDR2 is YDSYNSKV. This entry belongs to a study of Vδ1+ human thymocytes. General study points: About 20% of thymic delta-chain sequences were Vdelta2, with few Vdelta3, unlike blood Vdelta1+ controls. Highly polyclonal TRG and TRD repertoires with Gaussian CDR3 length distributions appeared in thymus.

This chain joins TRGV2 and TRGJP2. Sequenced: Vdelta1+ gamma-delta thymocytes from the thymus. Subset indicated: FACS-sorted CD3+ TCRalphabeta- TCRVdelta1+ TCRVdelta2- thymocytes. The sequence came from a girl less than two years old who had congenital heart surgery. Here the CDR3 DNA reads TGTGCCACCTGGGACAGGCCGGGAAGTGATTGGATCAAGACGTTT. The encoded protein is CATWDRPGSDWIKTF.